Each of the 10 T cell receptor beta chains below was sequenced from the same sample in a study of beta chain features in type 1 diabetes listed by TCRdb under 2018. Library method: the immunoSEQ multiplex PCR assay. The entire isolated RNA was reverse transcribed using the High Capacity cDNA Reverse Transcription Kit, and thus expressed TCRB transcripts were sequenced. This is the immuneACCESS table as TCRdb keeps it, with only in-frame sequences that have V and J called. A part of the clones is gone; compared with another copy, unresolved V genes explain less than half, and the rest is unexplained. The sample table holds more than 250,000 clones, of which roughly 20% were seen once. The leading ten clones occupy around 0.029% of the sample. These receptors' targets are unknown. The research as a whole found: A moderate but significant shortening of TCRB CDR3 length was observed in type 1 diabetes patients in all four CD4+ subsets.

Sequenced input: naive CD4+ T cells from blood. Read against the paper, the sample's cell subset or site label means: true naive CD4+ T cells. The receptors shown here come from a woman between 40 and 55 years old with type 1 diabetes.

The rearrangement uses TRBV18 and TRBJ1-1; TRBD1 matches at 7 bases. The CDR3 length is 14 residues. Trimming took 3 bases from V and 11 from J; bases not matched to a gene: 12. The germline CDR1 and CDR2 sequences are KGHSH and LQKENI. The chain's CDR3 is CASSPDDRQGRAFF. CDR3 DNA sequence: TGTGCCAGCTCACCCGATGACAGACAGGGTAGGGCTTTCTTT.

The chain links TRBV27 to TRBJ2-1; D possibly corresponds to TRBD1 (5 bases). Trimming cost V 1 base and J 10 bases, with 14 bases left between them. This CDR3 spans 14 amino acids. Per germline, CDR1 MNHEY and CDR2 SMNVEV (reference sequence). The CDR3 region has the DNA TGTGCCAGCAGTTTATGGGGCCAACTTGGGGAGCAGTTCTTC. Translated: CASSLWGQLGEQFF.

This clone has a handful of counts. This chain connects TRBV7-9 to TRBJ2-7; D is possibly TRBD1 (5 bases). Trimming stripped 4 bases from V and 7 bases from J, with 8 bases between. CDR3 length: 11 amino acids. The germline V gene has CDR1 SEHNR and CDR2 FQNEAQ (reference sequence). CDR3 sequence: CASSSAGEQYF. The DNA for the CDR3 is TGTGCCAGCAGCTCCGCAGGGGAGCAGTACTTC.

Points on this clone: At one end the junction does not follow the germline gene, possibly because of a read error. This sequence joins TRBV5-4 and TRBJ2-1, with D unclear. This CDR3 is 13 amino acids long. From germline, CDR1 is SGHNT and CDR2 YYREEE (reference sequence). The CDR3, as DNA: TGTGCCAGCAGCTTGAATAGGTACAGTGAGCAGTTCTTC. This codes for CASSLNRYSEQFF. The complete variable domain, with remaining parts taken from reference TRBV5-4 and TRBJ2-1, reads ETGVTQSPTHLIKTRGQQVTLRCSSQSGHNTVSWYQQALGQGPQFIFQYYREEENGRGNFPPRFSGLQFPNYSSELNVNALELDDSALYLCASSLNRYSEQFFGPGTRLTVL.

The J gene is TRBJ2-7, the V gene TRBV28; no definite D call. The germline V gene encodes CDR1 MDHEN and CDR2 SYDVKM. This CDR3 is 12 amino acids long. Deletions cut 7 bases from V and 5 bases from J, with 12 bases between. The CDR3 coding sequence is TGTGCCAGCACCCCGAGCCAGGACGAGCAGTACTTC. Translation: CASTPSQDEQYF. Variable domain in full (rest from reference TRBV28 and TRBJ2-7): DVKVTQSSRYLVKRTGEKVFLECVQDMDHENMFWYRQDPGLGLRLIYFSYDVKMKEKGDIPEGYSVSREKKERFSLILESASTNQTSMYLCASTPSQDEQYFGPGTRLTVT.

This chain links TRBV29-1 with TRBJ2-3; D may be TRBD1 (5 bases). The CDR3 runs 14 residues. From germline, CDR1 is SQVTM and CDR2 ANQGSEA. Trimming shortened V by 2 bases and J by 5 bases, and 14 bases separated the two germline ends. The CDR3 loop reads CSVERGGQGDTQYF. In nucleotides, the CDR3 is TGCAGCGTTGAAAGGGGCGGCCAAGGAGATACGCAGTATTTT.

This clone occurred a few times. The chain employs TRBV6-5 and TRBJ1-6; D is undetermined. V lost 6 bases and J 0 bases, leaving 3 bases between the germline ends. Germline CDR1 is MNHEY and CDR2 is SVGAGI. This CDR3 is 13 amino acids long. The CDR3 here is CASRASYNSPLHF. The DNA of the CDR3 is TGTGCCAGCAGGGCCTCCTATAATTCACCCCTCCACTTT.

The rearrangement joins TRBV19 to TRBJ2-1, with a possible D match to TRBD1 (5 bases). This CDR3 region has 13 residues. V was shortened by 4 bases and J by 7 bases, with 11 bases between the two germline ends. Per germline, CDR1 LNHDA and CDR2 SQIVND (reference sequence). The CDR3 sequence: CASSTQTANEQFF. Here the CDR3 DNA reads TGTGCCAGTAGTACCCAGACAGCGAATGAGCAGTTCTTC.

This chain uses TRBV27 with TRBJ1-2, with TRBD1 identical over 8 bases. Germline V gene data show CDR1 as MNHEY and CDR2 as SMNVEV (reference sequence). CDR3 size: 14 residues. J lost 2 bases, V lost 8 bases, and 7 bases had no gene match. The CDR3 loop reads CASGFQGANYGYTF. The CDR3, as DNA: TGTGCCAGCGGATTCCAGGGGGCCAACTATGGCTACACCTTC.

This clone was seen a handful of times. V and J are TRBV5-1 and TRBJ1-2; D uncertain. V was clipped by 0 bases and J by 2 bases, with 5 bases between them. The length of the CDR3 is 13 residues. Germline V gene sequence: CDR1 SGHRS, CDR2 YFSETQ. CDR3 residues: CASSLVMNYGYTF. DNA of the CDR3: TGCGCCAGCAGCTTGGTAATGAACTATGGCTACACCTTC.